This TCR beta chain originates from a study of low-dose radiotherapy and immunotherapy resistance in tumors. Study-wide background: Cohort 1 got 0.5 Gy per fraction every 2 weeks, 6.5 Gy in total. A total of 13 Gy over 26 weeks was given to Cohort 2 as 1 Gy per fraction every two weeks. Each patient took aspirin at a dose of 300 mg by mouth once daily over the course of four cycles, with dosing beginning on cycle 1 day 1.

Alpha and beta chains were covered, as first-strand cDNA relied on TRAV- and TRBV-specific primers. It was with a constant-region primer and a V-primer adapter that TCRs were amplified over around 19 PCR cycles. TCRdb called the reads again in MiXCR, with one record for every CDR3 protein. The sample yields approximately 89,000 distinct CDR3 sequences, about 20% seen once. The sample's time point: before trial treatment. Qualifying patients carried advanced solid tumors devoid of tumor-infiltrating lymphocytes. This clonotype was counted ten times or more. V gave up 6 bases and J gave up 0 bases; unmatched junction bases: 13. Germline V gene data show CDR1 as WSHSY and CDR2 as SAAADI. This CDR3 is built from 18 residues.

Sequenced material: PBMCs, taken before treatment. This chain connects TRBV10-2 to TRBJ1-4; TRBD1 matches 7 bases. This TCR came from a male donor with prostate cancer. The CDR3 reads CASRPPRDRRTTNEKLFF. As DNA, the CDR3 is TGCGCCAGCAGACCCCCCCGGGACAGAAGAACAACTAATGAAAAACTGTTTTTT.